A selection of T cell receptor beta chains follows, all from one sample in a study of tumor T cells in aggressive B-cell lymphoma. The repertoire was sequenced with immunoSEQ multiplex PCR; TCRdb's copy has only in-frame clones and lacks some. This sample carries some 4,000 clones, 75% to 90% of them seen once, and the ten largest clones take 3.5% to 4.5%. The sequenced sample was tumor tissue. The receptors here all came from an adult with diffuse large B cell lymphoma. Each CDR3 is given with its conserved first and last residue.

>15|TRBV7-9|TRBJ2-1
CASSLQPGPPDEQFF
>13|TRBV19|TRBJ1-1
CASSIGDNTEAFF
>13|TRBV7-2|TRBJ2-1
CASSPGQGGEQFF
>12|TRBV25-1|TRBJ1-1
CASSPGGTEAFF
>18|TRBV7-3|TRBJ1-3
CASSLGQGEVFSGNTIYF
>15|TRBV9|TRBJ2-1
CASSVATSGEYEQFF
>13|TRBV11-2|TRBJ1-2
CASSLALNYGYTF
>12|TRBV6-1|TRBJ1-2
CATPGANYGYTF
>14|TRBV2|TRBJ1-1
CASRNRDMDTEAFF
>15|TRBV9|TRBJ2-3
CASSGGQGGTDTQYF
>16|TRBV19|TRBJ1-5
CASSIAPGAGNQPQHF
>14|TRBV6-5|TRBJ1-2
CASSYYKTGYGYTF
>12|TRBV4-2|TRBJ1-2
CASRQGAWGYTF
>15|TRBV15|TRBJ1-2
CATSRWTVPNYGYTF
>14|TRBV28|TRBJ2-2
CASRPQGHPGELFF
>16|TRBV23-1|TRBJ2-2
CASSLPRGALTGELFF
>16|TRBV9|TRBJ2-2
CASSALLGSDTGELFF
>13|TRBV9|TRBJ2-7
CASSVAGSYEQYF
>15|TRBV5-1|TRBJ2-7
CASSNTGQGAGEQYF
>14|TRBV7-9|TRBJ1-4
CASSLEIQGEKLFF
>15|TRBV6-5|TRBJ1-4
CASTTLDRANEKLFF
>15|TRBV10-3|TRBJ2-1
CAISSTGGDYNEQFF
>14|TRBV7-9|TRBJ1-2
CASSPGQATYGYTF
>13|TRBV28|TRBJ2-7
CASSHRAIYEQYF
>13|TRBV29-1|TRBJ1-1
CSVCRDRATEAFF
>16|TRBV10-3|TRBJ2-6
CAIEPSKSSGANVLTF
>16|TRBV6-1|TRBJ2-1
CASSEGGTGYYNEQFF
>12|TRBV11-3|TRBJ1-1
CASSLGVLEAFF
>11|TRBV29-1|TRBJ2-7
CSVDLYGEQYF
>15|TRBV27|TRBJ1-2
CASSPLRDRVYGYTF
>17|TRBV9|TRBJ2-5
CASGGSISGDTQETQYF
>13|TRBV5-6|TRBJ2-5
CASSVTGPETQYF
>17|TRBV5-1|TRBJ1-2
CASSSDPTVPINYGYTF
>15|TRBV28|TRBJ2-3
CASSLGTTYPDTQYF
>15|TRBV11-2|NA
CASSFSLTPGSEQYF
>15|TRBV5-6|TRBJ2-1
CASSLVASGGDEQFF
>15|TRBV6-5|TRBJ2-5
CASSLSGGLKETQYF
>13|TRBV28|TRBJ2-1
CASTPLEGRSEFF
>17|TRBV4-1|TRBJ2-2
CASSQDYSGGNTGELFF
>16|TRBV16|TRBJ2-6
CASSQTGVPGANVLTF
>15|TRBV2|TRBJ2-7
CASREGLAGGWEQYF
>14|TRBV9|TRBJ1-1
CASSTGVRNTEAFF
>14|TRBV10-1|TRBJ2-5
CASRGAGPEETQYF
>13|TRBV9|TRBJ1-1
CASSVVQGFEAFF
>14|TRBV6-5|TRBJ2-7
CASSYIQGAYEQYF
>16|TRBV6-5|TRBJ1-4
CASSYQTSTTNEKLFF
>16|TRBV9|TRBJ2-1
CASSVGGGGSYNEQFF
>16|TRBV5-6|TRBJ1-5
CASTKMDRVSNQPQHF
>10|TRBV2|TRBJ2-7
CASSIHEQYF
>15|TRBV11-3|TRBJ2-3
CASTFSGGISDTQYF
>15|TRBV6-5|TRBJ1-1
CASSYSTGPNTEAFF
>18|TRBV4-3|TRBJ2-3
CASSQGGGAGGHGDTQYF
>12|TRBV4-2|TRBJ2-5
CASSQGRETQYF
>16|TRBV2|TRBJ2-2
CASSEAGTLNTGELFF
>12|TRBV28|TRBJ1-6
CASSSGNSPLHF
>15|TRBV7-9|TRBJ1-4
CGVRGENAANEKLFF
>19|TRBV2|TRBJ2-6
CASGGPRDRVDSGANVLTF